Following are 16 T cell receptor beta chains from one sample sequenced in a study of long-term antiretroviral therapy in people with HIV. The assay used was immunoSEQ (version v3.0), run at survey level. The assay was immunoSEQ multiplex PCR, and TCRdb's table has in-frame clones only and misses some. The table shows tens of thousands of clones, with 93% occurring only once. The sample here was unsorted PBMCs, taken about 6.5 years after starting antiretroviral therapy. Receptors originate from a middle-aged woman with HIV.

The gene calls are TRBV7-9 and TRBJ2-2, with TRBD2 matching 8 bases. Trimming cost V 9 bases and J 3 bases; bases outside gene matches: 3. The CDR3 is 13 residues long. CDR1 and CDR2 (germline): SEHNR, FQNEAQ (reference sequence). CDR3: CARQAGDTGELFF. The DNA of the CDR3 is TGTGCCAGGCAAGCGGGGGACACCGGGGAGCTGTTTTTT.

V usage is TRBV2 and J usage is TRBJ1-4; D unclear. The CDR3 contains 13 residues. The V end was cut by 8 bases, the J end by 7 bases, with 14 bases between. Germline CDR1 and CDR2: SNHLY and FYNNEI. The CDR3 region is CASLRLVSEKLFF. The CDR3 region has the DNA TGTGCCAGCTTACGGCTGGTTAGTGAAAAACTGTTTTTT.

This chain connects TRBV7-9 to TRBJ2-7; 10 bases are a match to TRBD2. The J segment lost 5 bases and the V segment lost 3 bases, leaving 4 bases of the junction unmatched. This CDR3 has 14 residues. Germline V gene data show CDR1 as SEHNR and CDR2 as FQNEAQ (reference sequence). DNA of the CDR3: TGTGCCAGCAGCTTGAGCGGGGGGGCAGACGAGCAGTACTTC. Residues: CASSLSGGADEQYF. The variable domain in full, completed from reference TRBV7-9 and TRBJ2-7, reads DTGVSQNPRHKITKRGQNVTFRCDPISEHNRLYWYRQTLGQGPEFLTYFQNEAQLEKSRLLSDRFSAERPKGSFSTLEIQRTEQGDSAMYLCASSLSGGADEQYFGPGTRLTVT.

V and J are TRBV10-3 and TRBJ2-2, with 11 bases matching TRBD1. The CDR3 contains 16 residues. Germline loops: CDR1 ENHRY, CDR2 SYGVKD. J lost 4 bases, V lost 6 bases, and 7 bases had no gene match. DNA for the CDR3: TGTGCCATCAGACTGGACAGGGGGCGAGCCACCGGGGAGCTGTTTTTT. This sequence encodes CAIRLDRGRATGELFF.

The rearrangement uses TRBV5-1 and TRBJ1-3; D gene unclear. The V end lost 0 bases, the J end lost 2 bases, and 6 bases lay between the germline ends. Germline V gives CDR1 SGHRS, CDR2 YFSETQ. The length of the CDR3 is 14 residues. Written as DNA, the CDR3 is TGCGCCAGCAGCTTGGAACAAGCTGGAAACACCATATATTTT. The encoded protein is CASSLEQAGNTIYF.

V is TRBV14 and J is TRBJ2-1; 8 positions agree with TRBD2. This CDR3 contains 14 residues. The germline V gene encodes CDR1 SGHDN and CDR2 FVKESK. The V segment lost 3 bases and the J segment 3 bases; nucleotides outside the gene matches: 1. CDR3: CASSHRGGYNEQFF. The CDR3 DNA reads TGTGCCAGCAGCCACCGGGGGGGCTACAATGAGCAGTTCTTC.

There are a few counts of this clone. The chain links TRBV19 to TRBJ1-2; 7 bases line up with TRBD1. Germline V gives CDR1 LNHDA, CDR2 SQIVND (reference sequence). This CDR3 comprises 14 residues. V shed 7 bases and J 4 bases; nucleotides not matched to a gene: 9. The CDR3 DNA follows: TGTGCCAGTAACTCCCAGCCAGGGGGCTATGGCTACACCTTC. Residues: CASNSQPGGYGYTF.

J is TRBJ2-7 and V is TRBV6-4; 12 positions match TRBD1. The CDR3 is 14 amino acids. CDR1 and CDR2 (germline): MRHNA, SNTAGT. CDR3: CVTFMRGTGGPQYF. The CDR3 coding sequence is TGTGTTACGTTTATGCGCGGGACAGGGGGCCCGCAGTACTTC.

The chain is built from TRBV15 and TRBJ1-4; D unclear. Germline V gives CDR1 LNHNV, CDR2 YYDKDF (reference sequence). V was trimmed by 0 bases and J by 8 bases, leaving 10 bases between them. CDR3 length: 14 amino acids. The CDR3 sequence: CATSREGGREKLFF. CDR3 DNA sequence: TGTGCCACCAGCAGAGAGGGAGGTCGGGAAAAACTGTTTTTT.

The genes are TRBV4-1 and TRBJ1-5; D may be TRBD1 (5 bases). This CDR3 region has 18 residues. The V and J ends lost 0 bases and 4 bases respectively, with 19 bases between them. Per the germline V gene, CDR1 is MGHRA and CDR2 is YSYEKL. The CDR3 nucleotides are TGCGCCAGCAGCCAAGATTACTTTCCGGGGGGGGGTAATCAGCCCCAGCATTTT. Translating gives CASSQDYFPGGGNQPQHF.

The chain recombines TRBV10-3 with TRBJ2-7; D might be TRBD2 (6 bases). The CDR3 loop spans 17 amino acids. The V end lost 3 bases, the J end lost 0 bases, and 18 bases lay between the germline ends. Germline-derived CDR1 and CDR2 are ENHRY and SYGVKD. CDR3 sequence reads: CAISDPSGDMSSYEQYF. The CDR3 region has the DNA TGTGCCATCAGTGACCCATCGGGGGATATGAGCTCCTACGAGCAGTACTTC.

V is TRBV10-3 and J is TRBJ2-7; D is uncertain. V was pared by 0 bases and J by 6 bases, with 12 bases between. This CDR3 comprises 14 residues. Germline V gives CDR1 ENHRY, CDR2 SYGVKD. The CDR3: CAISESATLGEQYF. The CDR3 coding sequence is TGTGCCATCAGTGAGTCTGCCACGTTAGGCGAGCAGTACTTC.

This sequence joins TRBV29-1 and TRBJ2-3, with TRBD2 matching 14 bases. This CDR3 is 14 amino acids long. Germline V gives CDR1 SQVTM, CDR2 ANQGSEA. V lost 6 bases, J lost 4 bases, and 3 bases stayed unmatched. CDR3 sequence: CSVTSGGVADTQYF. CDR3 sequence (DNA): TGCAGCGTGACTAGCGGGGGGGTGGCAGATACGCAGTATTTT.

This chain connects TRBV9 to TRBJ2-5; tentatively, D is TRBD1 (6 bases). V was pared by 4 bases and J by 5 bases, with 15 bases between. The CDR3 runs 14 residues. Per germline, CDR1 SGDLS and CDR2 YYNGEE. This CDR3 is CASSYRDLGETQYF. CDR3 in DNA: TGTGCCAGCAGCTACAGGGATTTGGGGGAGACCCAGTACTTC.

The V call is TRBV5-1, the J call TRBJ1-2, with a possible D match to TRBD1 (6 bases). Trimming took off 7 bases at V and 8 bases at J, with 18 bases between the two ends. CDR1 and CDR2 from the germline V gene are SGHRS and YFSETQ. The CDR3 covers 13 residues. Here the CDR3 reads CASRNTGLGGYTF. The CDR3 DNA follows: TGCGCCAGCCGGAATACAGGGTTGGGCGGCTACACCTTC.

The chain recombines TRBV2 with TRBJ2-1; D is possibly TRBD2 (6 bases). Germline lookup yields CDR1 SNHLY and CDR2 FYNNEI. This CDR3 has 15 residues. Trimming took 6 bases from V and 6 from J, leaving 18 bases between them. In nucleotides, the CDR3 is TGTGCCAGCAGACTCCGGGACTTCCCCGGCAATGAGCAGTTCTTC. It specifies CASRLRDFPGNEQFF.